The clone carrying this TCR beta chain was seen a single time. This sample stems from a study of shared clonotypes between healthy human individuals. TCRdb keeps only in-frame clones here, not all; method: immunoSEQ multiplex PCR. The repertoire has 2 million to 3 million clones, under 95% of them found once; the top ten carry 0.36%. The CDR3 length is 15 residues. The germline CDR1 and CDR2 sequences are MNHNY and SVGAGI (reference sequence). The junction had 10 bases not matched to a gene; V was cut back by 6 bases and J by 6 bases. This TCR was recovered from a man younger than 35 in good health. Some clones in this sample may be carry-over from other donors' samples. The chain has TRBV6-6 and TRBJ1-1, with 10 bases aligning to TRBD1. The sequenced material came from naive CD4+ T cells from PBMCs. Sample subset: CD45RA+ positively selected. This CDR3 is CASSRRQGAASEAFF. CDR3 sequence (DNA): TGTGCCAGCAGCCGTCGACAGGGGGCAGCCTCTGAAGCTTTCTTT.